This paragraph covers one T cell receptor (beta chain) sequence. This sample was included in a study of shared clonotypes between healthy human individuals. Per germline, CDR1 DFQATT and CDR2 SNEGSKA (reference sequence). V shed 3 bases and J shed 5 bases, with 5 bases lying between them. The CDR3 extends over 10 amino acids. The protocol was immunoSEQ multiplex PCR, while the TCRdb copy is restricted to in-frame clones and leaves out a portion. The table records some 690,000 clones, 90% of them present only once. This clonotype originated in a man between 18 and 29 years old in good health. Some clones in this sample may be carry-over from other donors' samples. This chain uses TRBV20-1 with TRBJ2-7; D gene unclear. The specimen sequenced was memory CD8+ T cells from PBMCs. Noted subset: CD45RO+ cells pooled with CCR7-negative TemRA cells. Here the CDR3 DNA reads TGCAGTGCTAGGATGGACGAGCAGTACTTC. It is translated as CSARMDEQYF.